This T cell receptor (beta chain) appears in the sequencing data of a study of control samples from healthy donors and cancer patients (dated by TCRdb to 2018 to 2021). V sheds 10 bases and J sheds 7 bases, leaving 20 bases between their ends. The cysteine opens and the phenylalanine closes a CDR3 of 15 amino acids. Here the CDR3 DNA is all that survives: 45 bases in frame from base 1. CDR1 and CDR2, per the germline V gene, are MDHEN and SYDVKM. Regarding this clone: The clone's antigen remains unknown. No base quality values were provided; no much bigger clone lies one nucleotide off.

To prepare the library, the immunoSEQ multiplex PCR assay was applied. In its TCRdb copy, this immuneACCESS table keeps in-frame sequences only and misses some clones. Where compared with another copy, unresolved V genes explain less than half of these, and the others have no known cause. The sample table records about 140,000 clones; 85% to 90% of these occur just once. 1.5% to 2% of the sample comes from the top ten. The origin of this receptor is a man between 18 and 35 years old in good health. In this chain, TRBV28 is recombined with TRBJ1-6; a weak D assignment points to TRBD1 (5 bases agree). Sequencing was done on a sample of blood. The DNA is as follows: TGTGCCACCACCCCCGCCCGGGGCTTCAATTCACCCCTCCACTTT. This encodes CATTPARGFNSPLHF. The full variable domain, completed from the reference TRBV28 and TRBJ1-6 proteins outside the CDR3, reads DVKVTQSSRYLVKRTGEKVFLECVQDMDHENMFWYRQDPGLGLRLIYFSYDVKMKEKGDIPEGYSVSREKKERFSLILESASTNQTSMYLCATTPARGFNSPLHFGNGTRLTVT.